The TCR beta chain under discussion was sequenced for a study of T-cell reconstitution after alpha-beta-depleted transplantation in children. The V end was cut by 1 base, the J end by 4 bases, with 11 bases between. The CDR3 runs 15 residues. Germline V lookup: CDR1 SGHTA, CDR2 FQGNSA. This clonotype was seen only a few times. Molecular barcoding with unique molecular identifiers was used for the TCRbeta library. MiXCR was run by TCRdb on the PCR reads, yielding one entry per CDR3 protein. Counted here are some 200,000 distinct CDR3 sequences, around 6.8% occurring once; the ten biggest clones make up around 3%.

The V call is TRBV7-2, the J call TRBJ1-5; a possible D gene is TRBD1 (5 bases). The sequence was collected from a human donor who donated a stem cell graft to a child with Wiskott-Aldrich syndrome. Source: PBMCs from the stem cell graft donor, taken from the stem cell graft. The CDR3 spells CASSLGPGGNQPQHF. The CDR3, as DNA: TGTGCCAGCAGCTTAGGGCCCGGGGGGAATCAGCCCCAGCATTTT.